The source of this TCR beta chain is a study of blood T cell repertoires in COVID-19. Study context: Acute-phase and convalescent COVID-19 samples originated in the United States, Italy and Spain.

Germline CDR1 LGHNA, CDR2 YNFKEQ. V lost 0 bases, J lost 10 bases, and 2 bases stayed unmatched. The CDR3 has 13 amino acids. This clone has only one observation. In the original workflow: Nucleated cell counts were estimated from reference gene primer amplification. Profiled with immunoSEQ multiplex PCR; TCRdb holds only in-frame clones, not every one. V and J calls and clone size are given by that table; D and trimming were obtained from the DNA. In the table there are 130,000 to 150,000 clones, over 75% of which are singletons. The chain employs TRBV4-2 and TRBJ2-1, with 8 bases lining up with TRBD2. The material sequenced was peripheral blood. This TCR was recovered from a woman in her forties or fifties with acute or convalescent COVID-19. CDR3 bases: TGTGCCAGCAGCCAAGACCGGACTAGCGAGCAGTTCTTC. This codes for CASSQDRTSEQFF.